These 25 T cell receptor beta chains were sequenced from one sample in a study of response to subunit inactivated influenza vaccine. TCRdb re-called the RT-PCR reads through MiXCR, storing one row per CDR3 protein. The data contain roughly 700,000 distinct CDR3 sequences, around 14% of them singletons. The material was PBMCs from blood, obtained 12 days after vaccination. These receptors came from a man in his fifties or sixties who received an inactivated influenza vaccine.

J is TRBJ2-5 and V is TRBV20-1, with D possibly being TRBD1 (6 bases). Germline-derived CDR1 and CDR2 are DFQATT and SNEGSKA (reference sequence). This CDR3 region has 15 residues. V lost 3 bases and J lost 2, with 16 bases in between. CDR3 bases: TGCAGTGCTAGGGCTCTAACAGGGCCTCAAGAGACCCAGTACTTC. It translates to CSARALTGPQETQYF.

This clonotype was counted a few times. The chain links TRBV20-1 to TRBJ2-3; TRBD2 matches at 8 bases. This CDR3 spans 16 amino acids. Germline CDR1 and CDR2: DFQATT and SNEGSKA (reference sequence). V lost 5 bases to trimming and J lost 3 bases; unmatched junction nucleotides: 13. The CDR3 reads CSASVGTSRETDTQYF. CDR3 nucleotide sequence: TGCAGTGCTTCCGTCGGGACTAGTCGGGAGACAGATACGCAGTATTTT.

The genes are TRBV20-1 and TRBJ2-5; tentatively, D is TRBD1 (5 bases). Trimming removed 1 base from V and 1 base from J, with 10 bases in between. The CDR3 runs 14 residues. Germline V gives CDR1 DFQATT, CDR2 SNEGSKA (reference sequence). CDR3 loop: CSARVKGLQETQYF. CDR3 DNA: TGCAGTGCTAGAGTGAAGGGGCTCCAAGAGACCCAGTACTTC.

This clonotype occurred a few times. The rearrangement joins TRBV5-1 to TRBJ1-3; the D is unclear. Trimming removed 0 bases at V and 0 bases at J, with 7 bases between. CDR1 is SGHRS, CDR2 YFSETQ, per germline. CDR3 length: 15 amino acids. The CDR3 DNA is TGCGCCAGCAGCTTGGAAGGAAACTCTGGAAACACCATATATTTT. It encodes CASSLEGNSGNTIYF.

This clonotype has just a few counts. The CDR3 DNA reads TGCAGTGCTAGGACCGGGGGGAGTATGGGTAGTCAGCCCCAGCATTTT. This codes for CSARTGGSMGSQPQHF. V gene TRBV20-1 combines with J gene TRBJ1-5, with a tentative D call TRBD1 (5 bases). CDR3 length: 16 amino acids. Germline V lookup: CDR1 DFQATT, CDR2 SNEGSKA (reference sequence). V shed 3 bases and J shed 6 bases, with 21 bases lying between them.

This clonotype occurred a few times. The CDR3 DNA sequence: TGTGCCAGCAGCTTAGCTGACGTGATCTATGGCTACACCTTC. This sequence encodes CASSLADVIYGYTF. V and J are TRBV7-8 and TRBJ1-2, with no clear D. V lost 0 bases and J 4 bases, leaving 9 bases between the germline ends. The CDR3 covers 14 residues. The germline CDR1 and CDR2 sequences are SGHVS and FQNEAQ.

In nucleotides, the CDR3 is TGCAGTGCTACTTCGGGGGTAAGGAACACTGAAGCTTTCTTT. Translation: CSATSGVRNTEAFF. The chain recombines TRBV20-1 with TRBJ1-1; D may be TRBD1 (5 bases). V gave up 4 bases and J gave up 1 base, with 13 bases separating them. This CDR3 is built from 14 residues. Germline loops: CDR1 DFQATT, CDR2 SNEGSKA (reference sequence).

This clonotype was observed many times. V usage is TRBV10-3 and J usage is TRBJ2-3, with D perhaps matching TRBD1 (6 bases). The CDR3 contains 14 residues. The V and J ends lost 10 bases and 6 bases respectively, with 20 bases between them. CDR1 and CDR2 (germline): ENHRY, SYGVKD. CDR3 sequence reads: CATADSAYGDTQYF. In DNA, the CDR3 is TGTGCCACCGCGGACAGCGCTTATGGGGATACGCAGTATTTT.

This clonotype was seen a few times. This sequence joins TRBV6-2 or TRBV6-3 and TRBJ2-5; D not certain. This CDR3 contains 14 residues. Germline CDR1 is MNHEY and CDR2 is SVGEGT. Trimming took 0 bases from V and 2 from J, leaving 7 bases between them. Here the CDR3 DNA reads TGTGCCAGCAGTTACTCGTCGGTTCAAGAGACCCAGTACTTC. Amino acid sequence: CASSYSSVQETQYF.

The chain has TRBV7-9 and TRBJ2-3; D is unresolved. This CDR3 is built from 12 residues. Trimming shortened V by 1 base and J by 5 bases, and 4 bases separated the two germline ends. CDR1 SEHNR and CDR2 FQNEAQ come from the germline V gene (reference sequence). The CDR3 DNA follows: TGTGCCAGCAGCTTAGTGATAGATACGCAGTATTTT. Amino acids: CASSLVIDTQYF.

Many counts were recorded for this clonotype. The chain combines TRBV10-3 with TRBJ2-3; D not resolved. From germline, CDR1 is ENHRY and CDR2 SYGVKD. Between the trimmed V and J ends, which lost 2 bases and 0 bases, there was a span of 6 bases. This CDR3 has 14 amino acids. The CDR3 DNA reads as TGTGCCATCAGTGAGAAAGCTAGCACAGATACGCAGTATTTT. It yields the protein CAISEKASTDTQYF.

The chain combines TRBV6-5 with TRBJ2-3; 13 nucleotides line up with TRBD2. The CDR3 is made up of 16 amino acids. The V segment lost 0 bases and the J segment 3 bases; nucleotides outside the gene matches: 0. The germline gives CDR1 MNHEY, CDR2 SVGAGI. The CDR3 sequence: CASSYSTSGGTDTQYF. The CDR3 region has the DNA TGTGCCAGCAGTTACTCGACTAGCGGGGGGACAGATACGCAGTATTTT.

V usage is TRBV5-4 and J usage is TRBJ2-1; D is uncertain. V was pared by 4 bases and J by 4 bases, with 9 bases between. CDR3 length: 13 amino acids. Germline V gene lookup returns CDR1 SGHNT and CDR2 YYREEE (reference sequence). DNA of the CDR3: TGTGCCAGCAGCCCGGAGAAATACAATGAGCAGTTCTTC. It specifies CASSPEKYNEQFF.

This clonotype has a handful of counts. This rearrangement joins TRBV20-1 to TRBJ2-3, with D possibly TRBD1 on 5 matching bases. The length of the CDR3 is 14 residues. Between the trimmed V and J ends, which lost 0 bases and 11 bases, there was a span of 18 bases. CDR1 is DFQATT and CDR2 is SNEGSKA in the germline V gene (reference sequence). CDR3 sequence (DNA): TGCAGTGCTAGAGACCAGGGTGGGGATGGTAAGCAGTATTTT. It translates to CSARDQGGDGKQYF.

This clonotype was picked up a small number of times. V usage is TRBV4-3 and J usage is TRBJ2-1, with 7 bases matching TRBD1. Trimming removed 1 base from V and 5 bases from J; junction bases left unmatched: 5. CDR1 and CDR2 (germline): LGHNA, YSLEER. This CDR3 comprises 15 residues. The CDR3 here is CASSQGTGMDNEQFF. CDR3 nucleotides: TGCGCCAGCAGCCAAGGGACAGGCATGGACAATGAGCAGTTCTTC.

This clonotype came up a few times. The V and J genes are TRBV6-2 or TRBV6-3 and TRBJ2-7, with D possibly matching TRBD2 (5 bases). The germline V gene has CDR1 MNHEY and CDR2 SVGEGT. Trimming took off 0 bases at V and 4 bases at J, with 10 bases between the two ends. The CDR3 runs 14 residues. CDR3 nucleotides: TGTGCCAGCAGTTACTCACCGGAGGAGTACGAGCAGTACTTC. This codes for CASSYSPEEYEQYF.

There are a few counts of this clonotype. The chain has TRBV20-1 and TRBJ2-7; TRBD1 aligns across 11 bases. CDR1 is DFQATT, CDR2 SNEGSKA, per germline (reference sequence). J lost 3 bases, V lost 5 bases, and 3 bases had no gene match. The CDR3 length is 13 residues. The CDR3 nucleotides are TGCAGTGCTCGGACAGGGGGCTTCTACGAGCAGTACTTC. Protein product: CSARTGGFYEQYF.

This clonotype showed up many times. The chain links TRBV12-3 or TRBV12-4 to TRBJ2-3; TRBD1 or TRBD2 may be the D gene (5 bases each). This CDR3 is 12 amino acids long. Between the trimmed V and J ends, which lost 7 bases and 10 bases, there was a span of 15 bases. The CDR3 reads CASKTATGPQYF. The CDR3 DNA reads as TGTGCCAGCAAGACAGCGACGGGGCCGCAGTATTTT.

J is TRBJ2-7 and V is TRBV7-2; 9 nucleotides line up with TRBD1. V shed 1 base and J 4 bases; nucleotides not matched to a gene: 8. Per germline, CDR1 SGHTA and CDR2 FQGNSA. This CDR3 spans 16 amino acids. The CDR3 region has the DNA TGTGCCAGCAGCTTAGTCCCGGACAGGGGTATATACGAGCAGTACTTC. It encodes CASSLVPDRGIYEQYF.

Of note for this clonotype: A read error may be the cause here, since a much bigger clone is one base away. This chain connects TRBV9 to TRBJ2-3, with D maybe TRBD1 (6 bases). CDR1 is SGDLS, CDR2 YYNGEE, per germline. This CDR3 region has 16 residues. V shed 0 bases and J shed 2 bases, with 13 bases lying between them. Here the CDR3 reads CASSVGSGVSTDTQYF. CDR3 nucleotides: TGTGCCAGCAGCGTAGGGTCAGGGGTTTCCACAGATACGCAGTATTTT.

This clonotype occurred a few times. J is TRBJ2-5 and V is TRBV28; 7 bases align to TRBD2. The ends lost 7 bases at V and 5 bases at J; junction bases unmatched: 13. This CDR3 spans 15 amino acids. Germline V lookup: CDR1 MDHEN, CDR2 SYDVKM. CDR3 sequence: CASTAWDGRTETQYF. CDR3 sequence (DNA): TGTGCCAGCACCGCATGGGACGGGAGGACGGAGACCCAGTACTTC.

This clonotype was recorded many times. This chain joins TRBV4-1 and TRBJ2-7; maybe TRBD1 (5 bases). Germline loops: CDR1 MGHRA, CDR2 YSYEKL. The CDR3 totals 15 residues. Trimming left V 1 base short and J 6 bases short, with 16 bases between. The CDR3 nucleotides read TGCGCCAGCAGCCAAGTTGGCAGGGAATTATTCGAGCAGTACTTC. Protein product: CASSQVGRELFEQYF.

This clonotype was picked up a small number of times. The rearrangement joins TRBV18 to TRBJ2-7, with 10 bases that match TRBD1. This CDR3 spans 17 amino acids. Germline V gives CDR1 KGHSH, CDR2 LQKENI. Unmatched junction bases numbered 8, after V lost 3 bases and J lost 0 bases. The CDR3 protein is CASSPSLGQGTSYEQYF. Here the CDR3 DNA reads TGTGCCAGCTCACCCTCTCTGGGACAGGGGACCTCCTACGAGCAGTACTTC.

This clonotype was seen a few times. This sequence joins TRBV6-4 and TRBJ2-7, with D unresolved. V lost 4 bases and J 7 bases, leaving 8 bases between the germline ends. CDR1 MRHNA and CDR2 SNTAGT come from the germline V gene. CDR3 length: 11 amino acids. The CDR3 region is CASSVESEQYF. As DNA, the CDR3 is TGTGCCAGCAGTGTTGAGTCGGAGCAGTACTTC.

This clonotype showed up just a few times. This chain connects TRBV29-1 to TRBJ2-3, with 7 bases matching TRBD1. This CDR3 contains 11 residues. With 6 bases clipped from V and 4 bases from J, the junction kept 1 base outside the gene matches. Germline V gene sequence: CDR1 SQVTM, CDR2 ANQGSEA. The CDR3: CSVQGADTQYF. The CDR3, as DNA: TGCAGCGTCCAGGGGGCAGATACGCAGTATTTT.